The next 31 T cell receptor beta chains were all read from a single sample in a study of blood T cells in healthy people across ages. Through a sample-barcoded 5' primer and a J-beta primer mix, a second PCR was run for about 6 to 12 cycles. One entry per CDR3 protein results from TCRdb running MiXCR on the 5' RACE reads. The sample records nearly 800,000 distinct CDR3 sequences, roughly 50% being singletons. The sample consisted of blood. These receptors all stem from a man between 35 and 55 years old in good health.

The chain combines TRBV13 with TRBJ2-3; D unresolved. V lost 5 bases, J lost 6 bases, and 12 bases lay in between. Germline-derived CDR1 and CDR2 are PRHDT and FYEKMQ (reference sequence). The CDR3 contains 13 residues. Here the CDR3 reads CASSQLETDTQYF. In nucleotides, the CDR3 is TGTGCCAGCAGCCAGCTCGAGACTGATACGCAGTATTTT.

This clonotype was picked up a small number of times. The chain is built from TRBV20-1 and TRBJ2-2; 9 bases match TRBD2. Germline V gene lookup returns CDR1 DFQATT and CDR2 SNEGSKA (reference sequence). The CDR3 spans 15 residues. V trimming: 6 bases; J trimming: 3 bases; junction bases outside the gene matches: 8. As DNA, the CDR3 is TGCAGTGCAGGTCGGACTAGCGCCTACACCGGGGAGCTGTTTTTT. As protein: CSAGRTSAYTGELFF.

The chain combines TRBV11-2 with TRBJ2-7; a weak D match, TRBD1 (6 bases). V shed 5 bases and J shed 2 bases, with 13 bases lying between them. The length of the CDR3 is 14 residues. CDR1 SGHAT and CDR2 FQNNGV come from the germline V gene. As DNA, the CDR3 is TGTGCCAGCAGCCTAGCCGAGGGGGCCTACGAGCAGTACTTC. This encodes CASSLAEGAYEQYF.

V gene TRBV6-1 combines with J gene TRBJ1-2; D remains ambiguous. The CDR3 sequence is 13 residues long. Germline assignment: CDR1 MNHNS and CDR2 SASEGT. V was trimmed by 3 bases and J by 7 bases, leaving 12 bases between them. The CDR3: CASSDPKRSGYTF. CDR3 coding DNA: TGTGCCAGCAGTGACCCGAAGCGTAGTGGCTACACCTTC.

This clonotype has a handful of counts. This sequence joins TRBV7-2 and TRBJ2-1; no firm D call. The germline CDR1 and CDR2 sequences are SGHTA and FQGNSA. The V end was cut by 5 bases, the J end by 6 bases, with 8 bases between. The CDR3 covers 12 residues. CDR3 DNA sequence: TGTGCCAGCAGCATCCGACCCAATGAGCAGTTCTTC. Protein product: CASSIRPNEQFF. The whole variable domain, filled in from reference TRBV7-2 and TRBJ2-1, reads GAGVSQSPSNKVTEKGKDVELRCDPISGHTALYWYRQSLGQGLEFLIYFQGNSAPDKSGLPSDRFSAERTGGSVSTLTIQRTQQEDSAVYLCASSIRPNEQFFGPGTRLTVL.

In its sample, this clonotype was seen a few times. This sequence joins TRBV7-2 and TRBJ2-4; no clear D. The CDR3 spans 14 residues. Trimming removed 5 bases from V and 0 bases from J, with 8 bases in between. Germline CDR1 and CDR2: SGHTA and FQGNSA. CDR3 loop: CASSPTIAKNIQYF. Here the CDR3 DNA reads TGTGCCAGCAGCCCCACTATAGCCAAAAACATTCAGTACTTC. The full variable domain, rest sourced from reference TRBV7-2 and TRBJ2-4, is GAGVSQSPSNKVTEKGKDVELRCDPISGHTALYWYRQSLGQGLEFLIYFQGNSAPDKSGLPSDRFSAERTGGSVSTLTIQRTQQEDSAVYLCASSPTIAKNIQYFGAGTRLSVL.

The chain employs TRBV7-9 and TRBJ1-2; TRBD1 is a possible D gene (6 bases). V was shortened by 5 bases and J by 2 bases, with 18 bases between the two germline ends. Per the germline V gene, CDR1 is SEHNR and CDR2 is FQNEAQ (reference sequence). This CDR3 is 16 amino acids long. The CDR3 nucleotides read TGTGCCAGCAGCACAAACCTACAGGGCCTCAACTATGGCTACACCTTC. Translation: CASSTNLQGLNYGYTF.

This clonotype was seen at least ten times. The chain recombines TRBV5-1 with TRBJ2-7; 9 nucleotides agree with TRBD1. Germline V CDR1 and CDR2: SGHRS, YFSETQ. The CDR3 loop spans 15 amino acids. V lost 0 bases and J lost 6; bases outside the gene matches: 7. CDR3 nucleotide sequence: TGCGCCAGCAGCTTGGTTCAGACGGGACAGGGCGAGCAGTACTTC. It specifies CASSLVQTGQGEQYF.

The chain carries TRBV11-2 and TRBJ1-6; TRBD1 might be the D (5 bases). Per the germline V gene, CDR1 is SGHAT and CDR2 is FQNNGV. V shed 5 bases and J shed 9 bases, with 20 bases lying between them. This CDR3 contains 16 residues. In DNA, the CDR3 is TGTGCCAGCAGCCTCGCCCCGCGGCAGGGACTTTCACCCCTCCACTTT. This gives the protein CASSLAPRQGLSPLHF.

CDR3 amino acids: CASSVHLNTEAFF. The CDR3 DNA reads TGTGCCAGCAGCGTACACCTGAACACTGAAGCTTTCTTT. The rearrangement uses TRBV9 and TRBJ1-1; D is unresolved. Deletions cut 1 base from V and 0 bases from J, with 4 bases between. The CDR3 covers 13 residues. Germline V lookup: CDR1 SGDLS, CDR2 YYNGEE.

The CDR3 nucleotides are TGTGCCAGCAGTTACGCCCAGGGTCTGGACACTGAAGCTTTCTTT. As protein: CASSYAQGLDTEAFF. The gene calls are TRBV6-6 and TRBJ1-1; D is perhaps TRBD1 (5 bases). The CDR3 contains 15 residues. The germline CDR1 and CDR2 sequences are MNHNY and SVGAGI (reference sequence). V lost 2 bases and J 3 bases, leaving 13 bases between the germline ends.

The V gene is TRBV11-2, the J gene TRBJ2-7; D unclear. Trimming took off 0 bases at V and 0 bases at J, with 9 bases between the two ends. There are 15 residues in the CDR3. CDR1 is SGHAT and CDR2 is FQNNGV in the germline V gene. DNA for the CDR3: TGTGCCAGCAGCTTAGAACGGGCCTTCTCCTACGAGCAGTACTTC. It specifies CASSLERAFSYEQYF.

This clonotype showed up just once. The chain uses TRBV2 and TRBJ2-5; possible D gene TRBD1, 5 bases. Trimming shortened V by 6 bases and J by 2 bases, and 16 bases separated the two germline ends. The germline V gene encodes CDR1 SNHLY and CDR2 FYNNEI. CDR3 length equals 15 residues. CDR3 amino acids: CASSRQQDFQETQYF. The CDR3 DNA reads TGTGCCAGCAGCCGTCAACAGGATTTTCAAGAGACCCAGTACTTC. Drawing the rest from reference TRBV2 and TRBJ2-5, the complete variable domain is EPEVTQTPSHQVTQMGQEVILRCVPISNHLYFYWYRQILGQKVEFLVSFYNNEISEKSEIFDDQFSVERPDGSNFTLKIRSTKLEDSAMYFCASSRQQDFQETQYFGPGTRLLVL.

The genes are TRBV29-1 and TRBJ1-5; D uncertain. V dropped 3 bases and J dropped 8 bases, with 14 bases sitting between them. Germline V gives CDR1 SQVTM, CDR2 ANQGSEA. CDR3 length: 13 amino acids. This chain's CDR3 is CSVDVGAGEPQHF. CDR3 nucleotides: TGCAGCGTTGATGTGGGAGCAGGAGAGCCCCAGCATTTT.

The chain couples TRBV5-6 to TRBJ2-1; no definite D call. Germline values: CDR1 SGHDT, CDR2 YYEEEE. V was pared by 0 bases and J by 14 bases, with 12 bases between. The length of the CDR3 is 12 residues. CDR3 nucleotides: TGTGCCAGCAGCTTGGGACCCCCAGAGGAGTTCTTC. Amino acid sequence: CASSLGPPEEFF.

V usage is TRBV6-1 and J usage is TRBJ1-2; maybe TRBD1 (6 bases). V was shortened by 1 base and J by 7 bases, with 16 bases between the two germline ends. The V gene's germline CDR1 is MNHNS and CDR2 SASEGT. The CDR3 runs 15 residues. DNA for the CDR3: TGTGCCAGCAGTGAAGTATCAGGGGCAGGCGGTGGCTACACCTTC. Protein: CASSEVSGAGGGYTF.

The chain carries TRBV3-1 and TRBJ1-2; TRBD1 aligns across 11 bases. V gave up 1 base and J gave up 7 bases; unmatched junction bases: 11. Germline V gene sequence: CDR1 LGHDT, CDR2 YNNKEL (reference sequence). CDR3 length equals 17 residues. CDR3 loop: CASSQGLAGQGARGYTF. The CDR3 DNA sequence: TGTGCCAGCAGCCAAGGTCTCGCAGGACAGGGGGCTCGTGGCTACACCTTC.

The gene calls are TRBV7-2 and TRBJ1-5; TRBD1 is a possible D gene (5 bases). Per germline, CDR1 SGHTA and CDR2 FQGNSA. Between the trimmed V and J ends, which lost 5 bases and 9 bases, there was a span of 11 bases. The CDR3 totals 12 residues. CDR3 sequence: CASSRPGGPQHF. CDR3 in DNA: TGTGCCAGCAGCCGCCCGGGGGGGCCCCAGCATTTT. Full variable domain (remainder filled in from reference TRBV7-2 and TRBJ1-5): GAGVSQSPSNKVTEKGKDVELRCDPISGHTALYWYRQSLGQGLEFLIYFQGNSAPDKSGLPSDRFSAERTGGSVSTLTIQRTQQEDSAVYLCASSRPGGPQHFGDGTRLSIL.

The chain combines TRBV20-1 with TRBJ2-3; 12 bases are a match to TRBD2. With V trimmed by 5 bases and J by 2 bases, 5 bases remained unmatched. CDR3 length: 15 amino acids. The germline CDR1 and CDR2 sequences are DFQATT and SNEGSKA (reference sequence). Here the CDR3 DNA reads TGCAGTGCTGTAAGGACTAGCGGGGTCACAGATACGCAGTATTTT. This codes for CSAVRTSGVTDTQYF.

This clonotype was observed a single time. This chain's CDR3 is CASGGWMGSLETQYF. The CDR3 DNA sequence: TGTGCCAGCGGTGGTTGGATGGGGTCTTTAGAGACCCAGTACTTC. The chain couples TRBV2 to TRBJ2-5; no clear D. The germline V gene encodes CDR1 SNHLY and CDR2 FYNNEI. This CDR3 comprises 15 residues. The V and J ends lost 8 bases and 4 bases respectively, with 20 bases between them.

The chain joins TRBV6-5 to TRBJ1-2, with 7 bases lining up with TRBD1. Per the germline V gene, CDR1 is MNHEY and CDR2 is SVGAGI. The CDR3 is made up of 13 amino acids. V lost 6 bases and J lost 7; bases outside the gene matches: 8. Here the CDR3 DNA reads TGTGCCAGCAGACAGGGGTCGTCGGGTGGCTACACCTTC. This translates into CASRQGSSGGYTF.

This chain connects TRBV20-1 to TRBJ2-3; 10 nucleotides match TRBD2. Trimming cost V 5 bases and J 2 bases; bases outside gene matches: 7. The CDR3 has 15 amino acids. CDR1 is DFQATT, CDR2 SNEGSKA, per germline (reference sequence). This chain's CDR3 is CSAPRTSGSTDTQYF. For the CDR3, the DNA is TGCAGTGCTCCCCGGACTAGCGGCTCCACAGATACGCAGTATTTT.

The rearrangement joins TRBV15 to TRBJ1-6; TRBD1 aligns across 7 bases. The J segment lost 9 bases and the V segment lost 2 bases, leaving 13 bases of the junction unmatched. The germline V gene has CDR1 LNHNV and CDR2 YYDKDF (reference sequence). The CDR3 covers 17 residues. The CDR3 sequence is CATSRQMPTGWSSPLHF. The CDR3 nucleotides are TGTGCCACCAGCAGACAAATGCCGACAGGGTGGAGTTCACCCCTCCACTTT.

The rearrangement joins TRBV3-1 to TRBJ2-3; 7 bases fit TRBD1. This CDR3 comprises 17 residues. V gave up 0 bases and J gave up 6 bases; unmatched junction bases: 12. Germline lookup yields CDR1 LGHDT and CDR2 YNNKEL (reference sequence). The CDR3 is CASSQDRGQPGRDTQYF. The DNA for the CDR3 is TGTGCCAGCAGCCAAGATAGGGGACAGCCCGGTAGGGATACGCAGTATTTT.

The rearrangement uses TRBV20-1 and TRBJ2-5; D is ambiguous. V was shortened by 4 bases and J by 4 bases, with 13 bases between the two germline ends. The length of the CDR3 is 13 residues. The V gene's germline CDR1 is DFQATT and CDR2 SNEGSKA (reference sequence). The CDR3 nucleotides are TGCAGTGCTAAGACGGATCCCCCAGAGACCCAGTACTTC. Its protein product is CSAKTDPPETQYF.

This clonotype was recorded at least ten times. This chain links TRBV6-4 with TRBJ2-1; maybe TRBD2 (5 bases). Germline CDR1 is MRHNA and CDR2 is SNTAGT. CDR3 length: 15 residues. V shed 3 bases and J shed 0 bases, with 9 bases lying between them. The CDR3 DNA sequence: TGTGCCAGCAGTGATACGGGGAGCTCCTACAATGAGCAGTTCTTC. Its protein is CASSDTGSSYNEQFF.

The CDR3 sequence: CASSNNGGRNTNEQFF. The CDR3 bases are TGTGCCAGCAGCAATAACGGCGGGAGAAATACCAATGAGCAGTTCTTC. The chain recombines TRBV7-8 with TRBJ2-1, with TRBD2 matching over 7 bases. CDR3 length: 16 residues. J was trimmed by 6 bases and V by 5 bases; bases with no gene match: 13. Germline assignment: CDR1 SGHVS and CDR2 FQNEAQ.

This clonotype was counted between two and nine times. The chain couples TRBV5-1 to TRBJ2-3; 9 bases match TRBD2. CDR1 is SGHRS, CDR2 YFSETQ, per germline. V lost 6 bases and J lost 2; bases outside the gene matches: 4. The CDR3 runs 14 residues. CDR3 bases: TGCGCCAGCAAAAGCGGGGGGTCCACAGATACGCAGTATTTT. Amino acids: CASKSGGSTDTQYF.

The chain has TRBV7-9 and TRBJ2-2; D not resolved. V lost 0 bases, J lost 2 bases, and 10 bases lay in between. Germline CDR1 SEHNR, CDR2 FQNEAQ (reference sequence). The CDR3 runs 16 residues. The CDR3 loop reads CASSLALTENTGELFF. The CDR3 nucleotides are TGTGCCAGCAGCTTAGCCCTTACGGAAAACACCGGGGAGCTGTTTTTT.

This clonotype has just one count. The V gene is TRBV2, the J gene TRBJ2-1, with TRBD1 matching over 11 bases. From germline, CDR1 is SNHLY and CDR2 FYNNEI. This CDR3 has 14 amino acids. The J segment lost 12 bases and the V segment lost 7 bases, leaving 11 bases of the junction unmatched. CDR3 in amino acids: CASTAGTGGRWQFF. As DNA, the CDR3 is TGTGCCAGCACTGCCGGGACAGGGGGGCGGTGGCAGTTCTTC. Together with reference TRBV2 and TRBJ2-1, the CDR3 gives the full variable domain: EPEVTQTPSHQVTQMGQEVILRCVPISNHLYFYWYRQILGQKVEFLVSFYNNEISEKSEIFDDQFSVERPDGSNFTLKIRSTKLEDSAMYFCASTAGTGGRWQFFGPGTRLTVL.

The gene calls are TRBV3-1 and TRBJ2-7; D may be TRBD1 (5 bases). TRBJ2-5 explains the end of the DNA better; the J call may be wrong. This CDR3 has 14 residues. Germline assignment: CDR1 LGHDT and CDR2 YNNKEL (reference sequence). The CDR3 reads CASRRTSTQETQYF. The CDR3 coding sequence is TGTGCCAGCAGACGGACAAGCACCCAAGAGACCCAGTACTTC.